This T cell receptor (beta chain) is from a study of cytomegalovirus exposure and HLA in healthy donors (dated by TCRdb to 2016 to 2017). Regarding the study in general: In an earlier analysis of some 610 of the donors, 276 Gb of sequence data and some 120 million unique TCR beta sequences from some 170 million T cells were reported. Approximately 310 gigabases of sequencing data and roughly 90 million unique TCR sequences were included in an early release covering around 650 HLA-typed donors. The genetic ancestry cluster associated with self-reported Caucasian donors included 81% of the roughly 400 genotyped donors. The aim of the study was to test whether cataloging public T cell receptors could identify signatures of past pathogen exposure. The study profiled the T cell repertoires of about 720 subjects by immunosequencing and related them to cytomegalovirus serostatus. In addition to the first cohort of 650 to 800 subjects, a separate validation cohort of 130 or so different subjects was used. High-throughput TCR immunosequencing, statistical association of individual TCRs with disease status, and machine learning were combined to predict cytomegalovirus infection status. In a later analysis, previously published TCR beta repertoires from some 640 donors were re-analyzed and high-resolution HLA genotyping was added so that TCR occurrence patterns could be studied. Rather than using new phenotypic data, the later analysis identified candidate immune exposures from TCR beta sequences and from how often those sequences occurred across donors. An earlier analysis of a few hundred of the donors applied high-throughput TCR beta sequencing to assess whether each TCR beta V gene segment acted as functional or pseudogenic. Donor age, sex, ethnicity and CMV serostatus were compiled alongside the repertoire data. A later genetic analysis took genome-wide SNP genotypes for about 65% of the roughly 670 donors and used that subset as a discovery cohort. All discovery cohort repertoires had been generated on a single sequencing platform. Both class I and class II loci were covered by HLA typing, at four-digit resolution. Typing coverage varied by locus: about 629-630 donors for A, B, C, DRB1 and DQB1; roughly 510 for DQA1; about 590 for DPA1; approximately 450 for DPB1. Roughly 5 DR-DQ haplotypes were handled as single units for association and clustering, since linkage in the cohort was strong. Among some 410 genotyped donors of the cohort, an average of approximately 240,000 unique TCR beta nucleotide sequences was sequenced per donor, of which about 19% were non-productive. Overall study results and their limits: Several of the top co-occurrence clusters appeared to be linked to parvovirus B19, influenza, CMV and Epstein-Barr virus, according to a later analysis. A total of roughly 160 TCR beta chains were listed by the study as associated with cytomegalovirus. The 87-base-pair reads could not distinguish some IMGT-functional V segments, including TRBV6-2 and TRBV6-3, so those segments were excluded. The classifier was reported to diagnose cytomegalovirus status with high specificity and sensitivity in both the original and validation cohorts. Broadly in line with IMGT annotations, most TCR beta V segments showed up in productive rearrangements about 87% or about 30% of the time in an earlier analysis of approximately 640 of the donors. In a later analysis, TCR association rates were found to vary across HLA loci, with the most associated TCRs seen for DRB1 alleles and the fewest for HLA-C alleles. HLA typing was unavailable for some donors at each locus, so association tests used only the typed subset. A further reported finding was that TCR beta sequences accurately predicted the HLA-A and HLA-B alleles for most subjects in the first cohort. Most TCR sequences were seen in very few donors, while some public TCRs were found in many individuals. In vitro tests confirmed that three of the cytomegalovirus-associated TCR beta chains recognize cytomegalovirus antigens. A later genetic analysis reported fewer N-insertions in productive TCRs among donors in an Asian-associated ancestry cluster than the roughly 700-donor mean. Correlated functional status among segregating V segments might reflect linkage disequilibrium, but an unknown experimental factor could not be ruled out. Strong co-occurrence of HLA alleles, especially DR and DQ, made assigning TCR associations to individual alleles difficult. CMV serostatus was the only immune exposure information available for the cohort. Only TCR beta chains were sequenced in this cohort, and the absence of alpha or paired-chain data limited detectable features. The earlier analysis of about 600 of the donors excluded 15 to 20 rarely observed V segments, including chromosome 9 orphons, because counts were too low. At a false discovery rate of 0.05, a later analysis linked 16,951 TCR beta sequences to specific HLA alleles. Compared with equally common non-associated chains, HLA-associated TCR beta chains in a later analysis were more clonally expanded and had lower generation probabilities. A cluster of highly shared sequence variants was judged likely to represent a technical artifact of the sequencing pipeline. The presence/absence analyses assumed that sequencing depth was roughly uniform across donors, and that assumption may not be true. In a later genetic analysis, a missense DCLRE1C variant was associated with V-gene and J-gene trimming of TCR beta chains, and the association was replicated in an independent cohort. In a later analysis, most CMV-associated TCR beta chains were found to appear HLA-restricted, with HLA associations seemingly driven largely by CMV exposure. It was suggested by the authors that the approach could potentially be generalized to other disease states and immunological phenotypes.

Library method: the immunoSEQ multiplex PCR assay. For the multiplex PCR, a mixture combining 60 forward primers for TCR Vbeta segments and 13 reverse primers for TCR Jbeta segments was used. A multiplex PCR assay on genomic DNA amplified the CDR3 region of rearranged TCR beta genes. The amplified TCR beta libraries were sequenced on the Illumina HiSeq System as 87-base-pair reads. On the authors' methods: In a later analysis, roughly 80 million unique TCR beta chains were counted across the roughly 610 repertoires, and roughly 11 million of these chains were shared by at least two donors. Raw reads were error-corrected and collapsed into unique sequences with a nearest-neighbor algorithm that merged closely related sequences to remove PCR and sequencing errors. V, D and J gene segments were assigned by aligning CDR3 sequences to IMGT reference sequences. For a sequence to be retained, a match of at least six nucleotides was required to both a V gene segment and a J gene segment. A rearrangement counted as productive if the CDR3 had no stop codons and remained in frame with V and J, and every other rearrangement counted as non-productive. Following IMGT convention, CDR3 was defined as the stretch from the second conserved V-encoded cysteine to the conserved J-encoded phenylalanine. In an earlier analysis of more than 550 of the donors, sequences lacking an unambiguous match to a single V gene segment were excluded. In an earlier analysis of around 590 of the donors, a V segment was called functional when productive rearrangements were above 56.7%, and segregating when the standard deviation between donors exceeded 5%. A statistical classification framework was built for diagnosing cytomegalovirus status from the catalog of TCR beta chain sequences. V and J gene assignment, in a later analysis, came from comparing TCR nucleotide sequences with IMGT/GENE-DB human TR gene sequences. The TCRdist pipeline was used in a later analysis to assign CDR3 sequences and most-parsimonious VDJ recombination scenarios. In a later analysis, each TCR beta chain was defined by its CDR3 amino acid sequence together with its V-gene family, and reads without a unique V-gene family were excluded. A later analysis removed several hundred highly shared, low-generation-probability nucleotide sequences to deal with suspected cross-contamination and a sequencing artifact. In a later analysis, a clonal expansion index for each public chain was calculated from normalized within-repertoire ranks of inferred template counts. A later analysis computed generation probabilities with a VDJ recombination model fitted to out-of-frame rearrangements, and checked the results against IGoR. In a later analysis, TCR-TCR, TCR-HLA and TCR-CMV co-occurrence was scored with hypergeometric tests, and a repertoire-size bias correction was applied to TCR pairs. To estimate false discovery rates, a later analysis permuted the HLA or CMV assignments 20 times. In a later analysis, co-occurring TCRs were grouped using DBSCAN, and TCRdist sequence similarity was added for clustering within HLA-allele-positive subsets. For co-occurrence clustering, repertoires with fewer than 30,000 or more than 120,000 public chains were excluded, along with 4 to 6 repertoires with anomalous nucleotide sharing. TCRdb limited this immuneACCESS table to in-frame rearrangements with V and J called. A share of clones is missing; checked studies link under half to unresolved V genes, and the rest is unexplained. V and J calls and clone size are those listed in that table; D and trimming were worked out from the DNA. The sample yields fewer than 200,000 clones; roughly nine tenths were counted once. Around 1% of the sample belongs to the ten largest clones.

CDR1 and CDR2, per the germline V gene, are MNHNS and SASEGT. V is cut by 1 base and J by 6 bases, and the space between the germline ends is 12 bases. From the cysteine up to the phenylalanine, the CDR3 has a length of 15 residues. Only the CDR3 region is kept as DNA, spanning 45 bases read in frame from base 1. This clone was seen only once. This receptor's antigen is unknown. Per-base qualities were not stored, and no clone one base away is much larger. In total, roughly 710 healthy bone marrow donors made up the cohort. All cohort members were sampled while nominally healthy, although unrecorded immune exposures were likely present. The donor was CMV seronegative and belonged to the group of roughly 330 seronegative cohort members. A peripheral blood sample was provided by each donor, and peripheral blood mononuclear cells were used for TCR beta sequencing. The Qiagen DNeasy Blood Extraction Kit was used to extract genomic DNA from the blood cell samples.

This chain is built from TRBV6-1 and TRBJ1-4; too little of a D gene remains to name it. The material sequenced was PBMCs. This receptor was identified in a boy between 2 and 15 years old in good health and CMV-seronegative. The CDR3 amino acid sequence is: CASSEVAGRDEKLFF. The sequenced DNA: TGTGCCAGCAGTGAAGTAGCGGGTCGCGATGAAAAACTGTTTTTT.